The 29 T cell receptor beta chains below come from one sample, sequenced in a study of CD8 T cells in Susac syndrome. An input of roughly 0.5 to 1 ug of RNA was subjected to reverse transcription using random hexamers. Using its own MiXCR run on the immunoSEQ multiplex PCR reads, TCRdb lists one record per CDR3 protein. The table includes over 130,000 distinct CDR3 sequences, 85% to 95% detected once. Sample: CD4+ T cells from PBMCs. These receptors were collected from a human donor with Susac syndrome.

To note about this clonotype: At one boundary the junction diverges from the germline segment, which might be a read error. The rearrangement links TRBV13 to TRBJ2-1; D is tentatively TRBD1 or TRBD2 (6 bases each). The CDR3 sequence is 16 residues long. Per the germline V gene, CDR1 is PRHDT and CDR2 is FYEKMQ (reference sequence). The CDR3 reads CASSLEGGSSFNEQFF. The DNA of the CDR3 is TGTGCCAGCAGCTTAGAAGGGGGGTCCTCCTTCAATGAGCAGTTCTTC. The whole variable domain, filled in from reference TRBV13 and TRBJ2-1, reads AAGVIQSPRHLIKEKRETATLKCYPIPRHDTVYWYQQGPGQDPQFLISFYEKMQSDKGSIPDRFSAQQFSDYHSELNMSSLELGDSALYFCASSLEGGSSFNEQFFGPGTRLTVL.

V usage is TRBV28 and J usage is TRBJ1-6; 7 bases match TRBD1. The length of the CDR3 is 14 residues. Germline V gene data show CDR1 as MDHEN and CDR2 as SYDVKM. V shed 6 bases and J 5 bases; nucleotides not matched to a gene: 4. The CDR3 region is CASRAGTDNSPLHF. The CDR3 DNA follows: TGTGCCAGCAGGGCCGGGACAGATAATTCACCCCTCCACTTT.

The CDR3 region is CAWSPLRDRRYF. CDR3 bases: TGTGCCTGGAGTCCGCTCCGGGACAGGCGATATTTT. V and J are TRBV30 and TRBJ1-3; 8 bases line up with TRBD1. Germline V gene data show CDR1 as GTSNPN and CDR2 as SVGIG (reference sequence). The CDR3 extends over 12 amino acids. The V segment lost 2 bases and the J segment 15 bases; nucleotides outside the gene matches: 9.

The chain uses TRBV5-1 and TRBJ2-1; D gene uncertain. Trimming stripped 4 bases from V and 1 base from J, with 12 bases between. This CDR3 has 15 amino acids. The germline V gene has CDR1 SGHRS and CDR2 YFSETQ. Written as DNA, the CDR3 is TGCGCCAGCAGCCTTGCCGTTGGGTCCTACAATGAGCAGTTCTTC. Residues: CASSLAVGSYNEQFF.

This clonotype was found once. The chain's CDR3 is CSVARGLNQPQHF. As DNA, the CDR3 is TGCAGCGTTGCCAGGGGGCTTAATCAGCCCCAGCATTTT. The gene calls are TRBV29-1 and TRBJ1-5, with 8 bases aligning to TRBD1. Unmatched junction bases numbered 3, after V lost 4 bases and J lost 4 bases. Germline V gives CDR1 SQVTM, CDR2 ANQGSEA. The CDR3 runs 13 residues. Variable domain in full (rest from reference TRBV29-1 and TRBJ1-5): SAVISQKPSRDICQRGTSLTIQCQVDSQVTMMFWYRQQPGQSLTLIATANQGSEATYESGFVIDKFPISRPNLTFSTLTVSNMSPEDSSIYLCSVARGLNQPQHFGDGTRLSIL.

This clonotype was counted a single time. The V gene is TRBV7-2, the J gene TRBJ1-1; 7 bases fit TRBD1. Per the germline V gene, CDR1 is SGHTA and CDR2 is FQGNSA. This CDR3 has 15 amino acids. Losses at the gene ends were 4 bases for V and 0 bases for J; bases not matched to a gene: 5. This CDR3 reads CASSSRDSMNTEAFF. In DNA, the CDR3 is TGTGCCAGCAGCTCCCGGGACAGCATGAACACTGAAGCTTTCTTT. Based on the CDR3 plus reference TRBV7-2 and TRBJ1-1, the full variable domain is GAGVSQSPSNKVTEKGKDVELRCDPISGHTALYWYRQSLGQGLEFLIYFQGNSAPDKSGLPSDRFSAERTGGSVSTLTIQRTQQEDSAVYLCASSSRDSMNTEAFFGQGTRLTVV.

The chain links TRBV18 to TRBJ2-1; maybe TRBD2 (5 bases). V lost 2 bases and J 0 bases, leaving 11 bases between the germline ends. The length of the CDR3 is 16 residues. CDR1 and CDR2 (germline): KGHSH, LQKENI. CDR3 in amino acids: CASSPGAESSYNEQFF. In nucleotides, the CDR3 is TGTGCCAGCTCACCAGGAGCGGAGAGCTCCTACAATGAGCAGTTCTTC.

The chain carries TRBV4-1 and TRBJ2-1; TRBD1 matches at 10 bases. Germline V gives CDR1 MGHRA, CDR2 YSYEKL. The CDR3 has 15 amino acids. The V and J ends lost 3 bases and 9 bases, in that order; junction bases with no gene match: 8. The CDR3 sequence is CASSQPGQGISEQFF. Here the CDR3 DNA reads TGCGCCAGCAGCCAGCCGGGACAGGGGATCTCTGAGCAGTTCTTC.

This rearrangement joins TRBV29-1 to TRBJ2-1, with 13 positions matching TRBD2. V was pared by 1 base and J by 11 bases, with 2 bases of the junction left unmatched. The CDR3 loop spans 13 amino acids. In germline, CDR1 is SQVTM, CDR2 ANQGSEA. CDR3 nucleotide sequence: TGCAGCGTTGAAGGGACTAGCGGGGGTAAGCAGTTCTTC. Translating it yields CSVEGTSGGKQFF.

This clonotype is a singleton in its sample. V is TRBV7-2 and J is TRBJ2-7; 9 bases align to TRBD1. The CDR3 is 15 residues long. Germline V CDR1 and CDR2: SGHTA, FQGNSA. Trimming removed 3 bases from V and 3 bases from J; junction bases left unmatched: 6. CDR3 residues: CASSLAWGQGYEQYF. CDR3 nucleotides: TGTGCCAGCAGCTTGGCCTGGGGACAGGGCTACGAGCAGTACTTC.

This chain connects TRBV7-9 to TRBJ1-1; the D gene is possibly TRBD1 (5 bases). Trimming removed 6 bases from V and 1 base from J, with 15 bases in between. From germline, CDR1 is SEHNR and CDR2 FQNEAQ (reference sequence). There are 15 residues in the CDR3. Here the CDR3 reads CASRYTGTSNTEAFF. DNA for the CDR3: TGTGCCAGCAGATATACTGGGACTTCGAACACTGAAGCTTTCTTT.

This CDR3 reads CASSPRSPRFNQPQHF. CDR3 DNA sequence: TGTGCCAGCAGTCCCCGCAGTCCACGGTTCAATCAGCCCCAGCATTTT. The V gene is TRBV27, the J gene TRBJ1-5; D is undetermined. The CDR3 extends over 16 amino acids. Trimming removed 5 bases from V and 3 bases from J, with 17 bases in between. Germline CDR1 is MNHEY and CDR2 is SMNVEV (reference sequence).

J is TRBJ2-7 and V is TRBV5-4; tentatively, D is TRBD1 (6 bases). Trimming took 0 bases from V and 3 from J, leaving 7 bases between them. This CDR3 is built from 13 residues. The germline CDR1 and CDR2 sequences are SGHNT and YYREEE (reference sequence). The chain's CDR3 is CASSLETGYEQYF. In DNA, the CDR3 is TGTGCCAGCAGCTTGGAGACAGGCTACGAGCAGTACTTC.

This chain connects TRBV9 to TRBJ2-3; tentative D call: TRBD2 (6 bases). CDR3 length: 16 residues. CDR1 and CDR2 from the germline V gene are SGDLS and YYNGEE. With 4 bases removed from V and 2 bases from J, the gap between germline ends came to 17 bases. The CDR3 here is CASSPTDSGNTDTQYF. The CDR3 region has the DNA TGTGCCAGCAGCCCGACCGATAGCGGAAACACAGATACGCAGTATTTT.

This sequence joins TRBV12-3 or TRBV12-4 and TRBJ2-2, with D tentatively TRBD2 (5 bases). Trimming took 2 bases from V and 6 from J, leaving 10 bases between them. CDR3 length equals 14 residues. The CDR3 region is CASSLFGVPGELFF. CDR3 bases: TGTGCCAGCAGTTTATTCGGGGTCCCCGGGGAGCTGTTTTTT.

This clonotype has a handful of counts. The chain couples TRBV20-1 to TRBJ2-7, with D uncertain. Germline loops: CDR1 DFQATT, CDR2 SNEGSKA (reference sequence). V lost 4 bases and J lost 1, with 8 bases in between. The CDR3 consists of 12 residues. DNA of the CDR3: TGCAGTGCTAACGCAGGTTCCTACGAGCAGTACTTC. Protein: CSANAGSYEQYF.

This clonotype was counted between two and nine times. This sequence joins TRBV9 and TRBJ1-2, with D possibly matching TRBD1 (5 bases). Trimming left V 3 bases short and J 1 base short, with 7 bases between. The CDR3 totals 13 residues. The germline V gene has CDR1 SGDLS and CDR2 YYNGEE. Written as DNA, the CDR3 is TGTGCCAGCAGCGGGGGGTTTAACTATGGCTACACCTTC. Translated, it gives CASSGGFNYGYTF.

The V call is TRBV30, the J call TRBJ2-1, with 10 bases lining up with TRBD2. Germline V gives CDR1 GTSNPN, CDR2 SVGIG (reference sequence). CDR3 length: 10 amino acids. After removal of 4 bases from V and 15 bases from J, the junction contained 3 bases not matched to a gene. In DNA, the CDR3 is TGTGCCTGGACTAGCGGGAGAACGTTCTTC. Amino acid sequence: CAWTSGRTFF.

V usage is TRBV9 and J usage is TRBJ2-7, with D unclear. The CDR3 sequence is 14 residues long. Germline loops: CDR1 SGDLS, CDR2 YYNGEE. Between the trimmed V and J ends, which lost 0 bases and 0 bases, there was a span of 7 bases. For the CDR3, the DNA is TGTGCCAGCAGCGTAGATCGCAGCTCCTACGAGCAGTACTTC. Encoded protein: CASSVDRSSYEQYF. The full variable domain, in which reference TRBV9 and TRBJ2-7 provide the parts outside the CDR3, is DSGVTQTPKHLITATGQRVTLRCSPRSGDLSVYWYQQSLDQGLQFLIQYYNGEERAKGNILERFSAQQFPDLHSELNLSSLELGDSALYFCASSVDRSSYEQYFGPGTRLTVT.

The J gene is TRBJ2-5, the V gene TRBV20-1, with D uncertain. From germline, CDR1 is DFQATT and CDR2 SNEGSKA (reference sequence). V was cut by 3 bases and J by 5 bases, with 16 bases left in between. This CDR3 comprises 14 residues. This CDR3 reads CSARWAVMGETQYF. The CDR3 nucleotides read TGCAGTGCTAGGTGGGCCGTGATGGGGGAGACCCAGTACTTC.

The chain recombines TRBV14 with TRBJ2-3; tentatively, D is TRBD2 (5 bases). V was pared by 1 base and J by 4 bases, with 18 bases between. Looked up from germline, CDR1 is SGHDN and CDR2 is FVKESK. CDR3 length: 17 residues. The CDR3 DNA sequence: TGTGCCAGCAGCCAAGCGGTGTTCGGTGCGGGTCCAGATACGCAGTATTTT. This translates into CASSQAVFGAGPDTQYF. Looking up the rest from reference TRBV14 and TRBJ2-3 gives the full variable domain: EAGVTQFPSHSVIEKGQTVTLRCDPISGHDNLYWYRRVMGKEIKFLLHFVKESKQDESGMPNNRFLAERTGGTYSTLKVQPAELEDSGVYFCASSQAVFGAGPDTQYFGPGTRLTVL.

This clonotype was counted a few times. The chain's CDR3 is CASSFVGTDTQYF. DNA of the CDR3: TGTGCCAGCAGTTTTGTAGGCACAGATACGCAGTATTTT. The chain has TRBV28 and TRBJ2-3; D is unresolved. Germline V gene lookup returns CDR1 MDHEN and CDR2 SYDVKM. Trimming pared 3 bases from V and 1 base from J, leaving 5 bases between. The length of the CDR3 is 13 residues.

The chain combines TRBV12-3 or TRBV12-4 with TRBJ1-2; 7 positions agree with TRBD1. Unmatched junction bases numbered 15, after V lost 6 bases and J lost 8 bases. The CDR3 sequence is 15 residues long. CDR3 residues: CASRRQLTGVSGYTF. The CDR3 DNA follows: TGTGCCAGCAGACGTCAGCTTACAGGGGTGAGCGGCTACACCTTC.

DNA for the CDR3: TGTGCCACCAGTGATACTACAGGGACAGATACGCAGTATTTT. It yields the protein CATSDTTGTDTQYF. J is TRBJ2-3 and V is TRBV24-1; D is perhaps TRBD1 (6 bases). From germline, CDR1 is KGHDR and CDR2 SFDVKD. V was pared by 3 bases and J by 3 bases, with 9 bases between. This CDR3 has 14 residues.

This rearrangement joins TRBV9 to TRBJ1-1; D gene unclear. The CDR3 runs to 15 residues. Germline assignment: CDR1 SGDLS and CDR2 YYNGEE. Deletions cut 0 bases from V and 1 base from J, with 10 bases between. CDR3 sequence reads: CASSVEEGPNTEAFF. CDR3 bases: TGTGCCAGCAGCGTAGAGGAAGGACCGAACACTGAAGCTTTCTTT.

The rearrangement links TRBV4-1 to TRBJ2-3; the match to TRBD2 covers 7 bases. The germline CDR1 and CDR2 sequences are MGHRA and YSYEKL. Trimming cost V 4 bases and J 2 bases; bases outside gene matches: 3. The CDR3 runs 14 residues. CDR3 sequence: CASSPGTTTDTQYF. The CDR3, as DNA: TGCGCCAGCAGCCCCGGGACTACCACAGATACGCAGTATTTT.

The CDR3 DNA is TGTGCCTGGAGTGTAACAGGGACAAGCAATCAGCCCCAGCATTTT. Protein product: CAWSVTGTSNQPQHF. The chain couples TRBV30 to TRBJ1-5, with D maybe TRBD1 (6 bases). Germline CDR1 and CDR2: GTSNPN and SVGIG (reference sequence). V dropped 0 bases and J dropped 1 base, with 10 bases sitting between them. The CDR3 has 15 residues.

The CDR3 nucleotides are TGTGCCAGCAGCCAAGAACCCAGGGGGAACACTGAAGCTTTCTTT. Amino acid sequence: CASSQEPRGNTEAFF. This chain connects TRBV4-2 to TRBJ1-1; tentative D call: TRBD1 (6 bases). Trimming cost V 0 bases and J 1 base, with 9 bases left between them. This CDR3 region has 15 residues. CDR1 is LGHNA and CDR2 is YNFKEQ in the germline V gene.

The chain couples TRBV20-1 to TRBJ1-4, with D perhaps matching TRBD1 (6 bases). V was trimmed by 2 bases and J by 7 bases, leaving 11 bases between them. The germline V gene has CDR1 DFQATT and CDR2 SNEGSKA (reference sequence). The CDR3 runs 13 residues. CDR3 nucleotide sequence: TGCAGTGCTAGACAGGGGATGGTTGAAAAACTGTTTTTT. Amino acid sequence: CSARQGMVEKLFF.